One TCR beta chain is described in this entry. Its specificity is not known. Researchers ran the PCR with 60 Vbeta and 13 Jbeta primers. Sequenced by immunoSEQ multiplex PCR; TCRdb stores in-frame clones only, minus some. This repertoire comprises around 140,000 clones; its ten largest clones make up 2% to 2.5%. The data were taken from a study of cytomegalovirus exposure and HLA in healthy donors. V dropped 0 bases and J dropped 4; count of bases not matched to a gene: 7. Germline values: CDR1 LGHNA, CDR2 YSLEER. CDR3 length: 17 amino acids. Findings of the study overall: In a later analysis, compared with equally common non-associated chains, HLA-associated beta chains were more expanded.

This sequence was found in a woman in her late teens or twenties in good health and CMV-seronegative. The source material was PBMCs. The rearrangement joins TRBV4-3 to TRBJ2-1, with 9 nucleotides matching TRBD2. CDR3 region: CASSQDLGTSWYNEQFF. In nucleotides, the CDR3 is TGCGCCAGCAGCCAAGATCTTGGGACTAGCTGGTACAATGAGCAGTTCTTC.